The sequence of this T cell receptor (beta chain) was determined in a study of cytomegalovirus exposure and HLA in healthy donors (TCRdb year 2017). The study in broad terms: According to a later analysis, the approximately 120 validation repertoires were produced on the same platform as the approximately 620 repertoires of the first cohort. The study was designed to test whether signatures of past pathogen exposure could be identified by cataloging public T cell receptors. Besides the first cohort of some 670 subjects, a separate validation cohort made up of 120 different subjects was used. To predict cytomegalovirus infection status, the study combined high-throughput TCR immunosequencing, statistical association of individual TCRs with disease status, and machine learning.

The library relied on the immunoSEQ multiplex PCR assay. Per the authors' processing: A statistical classification framework was built for diagnosing cytomegalovirus status from the catalog of TCR beta chain sequences. Here the immuneACCESS table is served through TCRdb, limited to in-frame sequences with V and J called. Missing clones are a known gap in these copies; in checked studies unresolved V genes cover under half, and the rest lacks a known reason. The DNA was the basis for D and trimming; V, J and clone size are from that table. For this sample the table gives fewer than 200,000 clones, of which around 85% were detected only once. The ten largest clones capture about 6% of the sample. CDR1 and CDR2 were assigned from the germline V gene (reference sequence) as GTSNPN and SVGIG. Trimming removed 0 bases from V and 2 bases from J, leaving 6 bases between the germline ends. From the cysteine up to the phenylalanine, the CDR3 has a length of 13 residues. This entry keeps only the CDR3 DNA: 39 bases, framed from base 1.

Study-wide conclusions, independent of this receptor: The validation cohort had no HLA typing available for a later analysis, so co-occurrence within that cohort was assessed over all 120 repertoires. The study gave a list of roughly 150 TCR beta chains associated with cytomegalovirus. Subsequent analysis determined that TCRs grouped into clusters in the first cohort also showed a tendency toward co-occurrence across the approximately 120 validation repertoires, and 94% of cluster scores exceeded 0. The authors suggested that the approach could potentially be generalized to other disease states and immunological phenotypes. A few of the identified cytomegalovirus-associated TCR beta chains were confirmed in vitro to be specific for cytomegalovirus antigens. The classifier was reported to diagnose cytomegalovirus status with high specificity and sensitivity in both the original cohort and the validation cohort. Most TCR sequences were observed very rarely across donors, whereas some public TCRs were present in many individuals.

Donors formed part of the validation cohort, which comprised about 130 subjects and was distinct from the first cohort of under 850 subjects. With regard to this clone: What antigen it recognizes has not been identified. No much larger clonotype is one base removed from it; base qualities were not supplied.

The sequence is built from TRBV30 and TRBJ2-3; the D segment could be TRBD2, given 5 matching bases. This receptor was identified in a woman aged 25 to 45 in good health and CMV-seronegative. Input material: PBMCs. The sequence in DNA is TGTGCCTGGAGTGTACTAGACACAGATACGCAGTATTTT. Its protein reads: CAWSVLDTDTQYF.